This T cell receptor beta chain comes out of a study of shared clonotypes between healthy human individuals. Germline CDR1 and CDR2: SGHRS and YFSETQ. The junction had 6 bases not matched to a gene; V was cut back by 6 bases and J by 4 bases. This CDR3 region has 14 residues. The material for each subset, its genomic DNA, was split evenly across several immunoSEQ plates. The sorted-subset replicate PCRs were given around 200 ng DNA, which is approximately 30,000 T cell genomes. TCRdb's copy holds only in-frame clones and misses some; the assay was immunoSEQ multiplex PCR. This sample has millions of clones; approximately 90% occur once, and the top ten carry over 0.12%.

The sequence was collected from a young man in good health. The sequenced sample was naive CD4+ T cells sorted from blood. The subset: CD45RA+ positively selected. This chain links TRBV5-1 with TRBJ2-3; 9 positions match TRBD2. CDR3 protein: CASTPAGGADTQYF. The CDR3 bases are TGCGCCAGCACGCCTGCGGGAGGGGCAGATACGCAGTATTTT.